This T cell receptor beta chain was recovered during a study of CD8 T cells in Susac syndrome. cDNA came from about 0.5 to 1 ug RNA primed by random hexamers. TCRdb reprocessed the immunoSEQ multiplex PCR reads with MiXCR, giving one entry per CDR3 protein. Of fewer than 350,000 distinct CDR3 sequences detected, about nine tenths appear once; the ten largest clones hold approximately 0.18%. V was clipped by 7 bases and J by 8 bases, with 13 bases between them. The CDR3 loop spans 12 amino acids. Sequencing was carried out using CD8+ T cells from PBMCs. This sequence originates from a human donor with multiple sclerosis. V gene TRBV12-3 or TRBV12-4 combines with J gene TRBJ2-3, with a possible D match to TRBD2 (6 bases). CDR3 loop: CASTSLGGTQYF. Written as DNA, the CDR3 is TGTGCCAGCACCTCCCTGGGGGGTACGCAGTATTTT.